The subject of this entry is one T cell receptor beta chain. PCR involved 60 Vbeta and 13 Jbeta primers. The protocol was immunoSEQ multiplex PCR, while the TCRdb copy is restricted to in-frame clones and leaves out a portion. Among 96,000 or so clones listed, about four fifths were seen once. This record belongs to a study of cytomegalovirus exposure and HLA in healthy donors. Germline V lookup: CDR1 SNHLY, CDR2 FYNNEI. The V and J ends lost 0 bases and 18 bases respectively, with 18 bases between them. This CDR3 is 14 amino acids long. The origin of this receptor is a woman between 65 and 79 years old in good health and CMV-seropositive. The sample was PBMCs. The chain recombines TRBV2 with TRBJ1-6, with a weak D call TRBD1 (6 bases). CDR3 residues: CASSEAPGHRIYHF. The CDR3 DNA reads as TGTGCCAGCAGTGAAGCTCCGGGACACCGGATTTACCACTTT.